These T cell receptor beta chains were read from a single sample in a study of blood T cell repertoires in COVID-19. The repertoire was sequenced with immunoSEQ multiplex PCR; TCRdb's copy has only in-frame clones and lacks some. The sample includes fewer than 350,000 clones, around 89% of them seen just once. Sequenced input: peripheral blood. The receptor source for this set is a man between 35 and 55 years old with acute or convalescent COVID-19. CDR3s include the opening cysteine and the closing phenylalanine or tryptophan. A D gene is named only where the DNA matches it firmly. Not every row has a clone size; where given, it reads once, few, many or a size class.

V gene: TRBV6-1
D gene: TRBD1
clone size: -
J gene: TRBJ1-2
CDR3 DNA: TGTGCCAGCAGTGAAAGGAGGGGGCGCGGGGCTAACTATGGCTACACCTTC
CDR3 protein: CASSERRGRGANYGYTF

V gene: TRBV20-1
D gene: -
clone size: -
J gene: TRBJ1-3
CDR3 DNA: TGCAGTGCTAGTCAGGGGAAGCGAAACACCATATATTTT
CDR3 protein: CSASQGKRNTIYF

V gene: TRBV5-1
D gene: -
clone size: -
J gene: TRBJ2-3
CDR3 DNA: TGCGCCAGCAGCTATTCAGGGTTTATAACGGATACGCAGTATTTT
CDR3 protein: CASSYSGFITDTQYF

V gene: TRBV7-9
D gene: TRBD1
clone size: -
J gene: TRBJ1-6
CDR3 DNA: TGTGCCAGCAGCTCAGTGGGGACAGGGGTTTCCCCCCTCCACTTT
CDR3 protein: CASSSVGTGVSPLHF

V gene: TRBV7-9
D gene: -
clone size: -
J gene: TRBJ2-1
CDR3 DNA: TGTGCCAGCAGCTTAGCGTGGGTAGGAGGGCCACACAATGAGCAGTTCTTC
CDR3 protein: CASSLAWVGGPHNEQFF

V gene: TRBV27
D gene: TRBD1
clone size: -
J gene: TRBJ2-2
CDR3 DNA: TGTGCCAGCGCCGAGGGGGCGCAGGTCGGGGAGCTGTTTTTT
CDR3 protein: CASAEGAQVGELFF

V gene: TRBV9
D gene: -
clone size: -
J gene: TRBJ2-1
CDR3 DNA: TGTGCCAGCAGCGCCTATTTAGCGGCTCCCTACAATGAGCAGTTCTTC
CDR3 protein: CASSAYLAAPYNEQFF

V gene: TRBV5-6
D gene: TRBD1
clone size: -
J gene: TRBJ1-2
CDR3 DNA: TGTGCCAGCAGCCACAGGGGAAGCTACACCTTC
CDR3 protein: CASSHRGSYTF

V gene: TRBV9
D gene: -
clone size: -
J gene: TRBJ1-6
CDR3 DNA: TGTGCCAGCAGCGTAGAGGGGGTCGCTCAGTATAATTCACCCCTCCACTTT
CDR3 protein: CASSVEGVAQYNSPLHF

V gene: TRBV6-5
D gene: -
clone size: -
J gene: TRBJ1-1
CDR3 DNA: TGTGCCAGCATAGGAGGACGAGCCCCTCTTGAAGCTTTCTTT
CDR3 protein: CASIGGRAPLEAFF

V gene: TRBV5-1
D gene: -
clone size: -
J gene: TRBJ1-1
CDR3 DNA: TGCGCCAGCAGCGCCGACAGATCGAACACTGAAGCTTTCTTT
CDR3 protein: CASSADRSNTEAFF

V gene: TRBV10-3
D gene: -
clone size: few
J gene: TRBJ1-3
CDR3 DNA: TGTGCCATCAGTGGGGAAAAGGGGCTATATGGAGGAAACACCATATATTTT
CDR3 protein: CAISGEKGLYGGNTIYF

V gene: TRBV5-5
D gene: TRBD2
clone size: few
J gene: TRBJ2-5
CDR3 DNA: TGTGCCAGCAGCTTCGGGGGGGAAGAGACCCAGTACTTC
CDR3 protein: CASSFGGEETQYF

V gene: TRBV6-6
D gene: -
clone size: -
J gene: TRBJ1-2
CDR3 DNA: TGTGCCAGCAGTTCACAGGGTCTTGGCTACACCTTC
CDR3 protein: CASSSQGLGYTF

V gene: TRBV5-4
D gene: -
clone size: -
J gene: TRBJ1-6
CDR3 DNA: TGTGCCAGCAGCTTGGGAGGTTTCTCAGATTCACCCCTCCACTTT
CDR3 protein: CASSLGGFSDSPLHF

V gene: TRBV4-2
D gene: TRBD1
clone size: -
J gene: TRBJ1-6
CDR3 DNA: TGTGCCAGCAGCCAAGTGGGACAGGGCAATTCACCCCTCCACTTT
CDR3 protein: CASSQVGQGNSPLHF

V gene: TRBV5-1
D gene: TRBD1
clone size: -
J gene: TRBJ2-7
CDR3 DNA: TGCGCCAGCAGCCTGGCCGGGACAGGGGTATGGGAGCAGTACTTC
CDR3 protein: CASSLAGTGVWEQYF

V gene: TRBV12-5
D gene: TRBD2
clone size: -
J gene: TRBJ2-7
CDR3 DNA: TGTGCTAGTGGTTCCCCTAGCGGTTCTCCCTACGAGCAGTACTTC
CDR3 protein: CASGSPSGSPYEQYF

V gene: TRBV19
D gene: TRBD1
clone size: -
J gene: TRBJ1-3
CDR3 DNA: TGTGCCAGTAGTATAGACGGACAGGGGGCTACGGGAAACACCATATATTTT
CDR3 protein: CASSIDGQGATGNTIYF

V gene: TRBV7-8
D gene: -
clone size: -
J gene: TRBJ2-1
CDR3 DNA: TGTGCCAGCAGCTTAGTAGCGGACTCCTACAATGAGCAGTTCTTC
CDR3 protein: CASSLVADSYNEQFF

V gene: TRBV11-2
D gene: -
clone size: once
J gene: TRBJ1-4
CDR3 DNA: TGTGCCAGCAGCGAGGGAGCGGGGCTGGCTAATGAAAAACTGTTTTTT
CDR3 protein: CASSEGAGLANEKLFF

V gene: TRBV7-9
D gene: TRBD1
clone size: -
J gene: TRBJ1-1
CDR3 DNA: TGTGCCAGCAGTTGGGACAGGGGCGGGCACACTGAAGCTTTCTTT
CDR3 protein: CASSWDRGGHTEAFF

V gene: TRBV7-2
D gene: -
clone size: -
J gene: TRBJ1-2
CDR3 DNA: TGTGCCAGCAGCTGGGGCGGACAAGTGAACTATGGCTACACCTTC
CDR3 protein: CASSWGGQVNYGYTF

V gene: TRBV5-4
D gene: -
clone size: -
J gene: TRBJ1-2
CDR3 DNA: TGTGCCAGCAGCTGGGACTTACTACTCGGCGCTAACTATGGCTACACCTTC
CDR3 protein: CASSWDLLLGANYGYTF

V gene: TRBV2
D gene: -
clone size: -
J gene: TRBJ1-4
CDR3 DNA: TGTGCCAGCCGCCCCGGACAGCTAGCAACTAATGAAAAACTGTTTTTT
CDR3 protein: CASRPGQLATNEKLFF

V gene: TRBV11-2
D gene: -
clone size: -
J gene: TRBJ2-5
CDR3 DNA: TGTGCCAGCAGCTTGGGGGGGACCCAGTACTTC
CDR3 protein: CASSLGGTQYF

V gene: TRBV10-3
D gene: -
clone size: -
J gene: TRBJ1-1
CDR3 DNA: TGTGCCATCAGTGGTCAGGATAGATTTCCTTTCTTT
CDR3 protein: CAISGQDRFPFF

V gene: TRBV5-8
D gene: -
clone size: -
J gene: TRBJ1-4
CDR3 DNA: TGTGCCAGCAGCTTGGGACAGATAGCTGCAACTAATGAAAAACTGTTTTTT
CDR3 protein: CASSLGQIAATNEKLFF

V gene: TRBV13
D gene: -
clone size: -
J gene: TRBJ2-7
CDR3 DNA: TGTGCCAGCAGCTTAGCCCGACAGACCTACGAGCAGTACTTC
CDR3 protein: CASSLARQTYEQYF

V gene: TRBV28
D gene: -
clone size: once
J gene: TRBJ2-7
CDR3 DNA: TGTGCCAGCAGTTTAGCAGGAACCTACGAGCAGTACTTC
CDR3 protein: CASSLAGTYEQYF

V gene: TRBV7-2
D gene: -
clone size: -
J gene: TRBJ1-1
CDR3 DNA: TGTGCCAGCAGCTTAAGGGGGAACACTGAAGCTTTCTTT
CDR3 protein: CASSLRGNTEAFF

V gene: TRBV27
D gene: TRBD1
clone size: -
J gene: TRBJ2-7
CDR3 DNA: TGTGCCAGCAGTTCGGGTCGACAGGGGCCATACTACGAGCAGTACTTC
CDR3 protein: CASSSGRQGPYYEQYF

V gene: TRBV2
D gene: -
clone size: -
J gene: TRBJ2-4
CDR3 DNA: TGTGCCAGCAGGCCCCTCTGGGGCAGCGCGACAAACATTCAGTACTTC
CDR3 protein: CASRPLWGSATNIQYF

V gene: TRBV7-2
D gene: TRBD1
clone size: few
J gene: TRBJ1-1
CDR3 DNA: TGTGCCAGCCGCAGGGGGTACACTGAAGCTTTCTTT
CDR3 protein: CASRRGYTEAFF

V gene: TRBV11-3
D gene: -
clone size: -
J gene: TRBJ2-2
CDR3 DNA: TGTGCCAGCAGCTTTCAAGAGGGTTCCGGGGAGCTGTTTTTT
CDR3 protein: CASSFQEGSGELFF

V gene: TRBV5-1
D gene: -
clone size: -
J gene: TRBJ1-3
CDR3 DNA: TGCGCCAGCAGCTTGGAAGGGGGACCTGGAAACACCATATATTTT
CDR3 protein: CASSLEGGPGNTIYF

V gene: TRBV9
D gene: TRBD1
clone size: few
J gene: TRBJ1-6
CDR3 DNA: TGTGCCAGCAGCGAAAGGACAGGCTGGGGTAATTCACCCCTCCACTTT
CDR3 protein: CASSERTGWGNSPLHF

V gene: TRBV4-1
D gene: -
clone size: -
J gene: TRBJ2-7
CDR3 DNA: TGCGCCAGCAGCCAAGCGCCAGAACGAGGCTACGAGCAGTACTTC
CDR3 protein: CASSQAPERGYEQYF

V gene: TRBV11-2
D gene: -
clone size: once
J gene: TRBJ1-1
CDR3 DNA: TGTGCCAGCAGCTTAGGATATGGGGGGGAAGCTTTCTTT
CDR3 protein: CASSLGYGGEAFF

V gene: TRBV5-1
D gene: TRBD1
clone size: few
J gene: TRBJ2-7
CDR3 DNA: TGCGCCAGCAGCTTGAGCGTACAGGGGGCTGTCGAGCAGTACTTC
CDR3 protein: CASSLSVQGAVEQYF

V gene: TRBV11-3
D gene: -
clone size: -
J gene: TRBJ2-2
CDR3 DNA: TGTGCCAGCAGCCCAGGTCAGACAAACACCGGGGAGCTGTTTTTT
CDR3 protein: CASSPGQTNTGELFF

V gene: TRBV7-8
D gene: -
clone size: -
J gene: TRBJ2-1
CDR3 DNA: TGTGCCAGCAGCCCTCCCCGACGTCAGGGATACAATGAGCAGTTCTTC
CDR3 protein: CASSPPRRQGYNEQFF

V gene: TRBV5-1
D gene: TRBD1
clone size: -
J gene: TRBJ2-3
CDR3 DNA: TGCGCCAGCAGCTCGACAGGGTCTAGCACAGATACGCAGTATTTT
CDR3 protein: CASSSTGSSTDTQYF

V gene: TRBV5-8
D gene: -
clone size: -
J gene: TRBJ1-5
CDR3 DNA: TGTGCCAGCAGCCCTAGAGGGAGGATGTTGATCAATCAGCCCCAGCATTTT
CDR3 protein: CASSPRGRMLINQPQHF

V gene: TRBV3-1/TRBV3-2
D gene: -
clone size: -
J gene: TRBJ2-7
CDR3 DNA: TGTGCCAGCAGCCAAGGTTGGCAGAGGGGGTTCTACGAGCAGTACTTC
CDR3 protein: CASSQGWQRGFYEQYF

V gene: TRBV9
D gene: TRBD2
clone size: -
J gene: TRBJ2-2
CDR3 DNA: TGTGCCAGCAGCGGGCCCTCTTTGACTAGCGGGGTGGCCGGGGAGCTGTTTTTT
CDR3 protein: CASSGPSLTSGVAGELFF

V gene: TRBV13
D gene: -
clone size: -
J gene: TRBJ2-4
CDR3 DNA: TGTGCCAGCAGCGCAGGGGTCATAGCCAAAAACATTCAGTACTTC
CDR3 protein: CASSAGVIAKNIQYF

V gene: TRBV5-4
D gene: -
clone size: -
J gene: TRBJ1-1
CDR3 DNA: TGTGCCAGCAGTTTCTCGGTGGACACTGAAGCTTTCTTT
CDR3 protein: CASSFSVDTEAFF

V gene: TRBV6-2/TRBV6-3
D gene: -
clone size: -
J gene: TRBJ1-1
CDR3 DNA: TGTGCCAGCAGTTACTTGGCCTTGAACACTGAAGCTTTCTTT
CDR3 protein: CASSYLALNTEAFF

V gene: TRBV5-1
D gene: TRBD1
clone size: -
J gene: TRBJ2-7
CDR3 DNA: TGCGCCAGCAGCCCCAACCCATGGGACAGGGGGAGCTCCTACGAGCAGTACTTC
CDR3 protein: CASSPNPWDRGSSYEQYF

V gene: TRBV29-1
D gene: TRBD1
clone size: -
J gene: TRBJ2-7
CDR3 DNA: TGCAGCGTTGAAGGAGGGACAGGGAATTTCGGGCAGTACTTC
CDR3 protein: CSVEGGTGNFGQYF

V gene: TRBV2
D gene: TRBD2
clone size: -
J gene: TRBJ2-7
CDR3 DNA: TGTGCCAGCAGCCAAGCGGGGGGGCGGCGCTACGAGCAGTACTTC
CDR3 protein: CASSQAGGRRYEQYF

V gene: TRBV5-1
D gene: TRBD1
clone size: -
J gene: TRBJ1-1
CDR3 DNA: TGCGCCAGCAGATGGACACAGGGGGTAGGGGGCACTGAAGCTTTCTTT
CDR3 protein: CASRWTQGVGGTEAFF

V gene: TRBV11-2
D gene: -
clone size: -
J gene: TRBJ2-7
CDR3 DNA: TGTGCCAGCAGCTTAGATGGTAAGGGGCAACGGTACTTC
CDR3 protein: CASSLDGKGQRYF